A selection of T cell receptor beta chains follows, all from one sample in a study of control samples from healthy donors and cancer patients. Sequencing used immunoSEQ multiplex PCR; TCRdb keeps in-frame clones, though not all of them. The data hold around 82,000 clones, with 70% to 90% observed a single time. The sample was blood. All receptors derive from a man aged 50-60 years in good health. Each CDR3 is given with its conserved first and last residue. The order of the fields is V gene, clone size, D gene, J gene, CDR3 DNA, CDR3 protein. A D gene is named only where the DNA matches it firmly. Rows give clone size only sometimes, using once, few, many, or a class for an expanded clone.

>TRBV20-1|.|.|TRBJ2-3
TGCAGTGCTAGTAGGGGGGGAAGCACAGATACGCAGTATTTT
CSASRGGSTDTQYF
>TRBV15|.|.|TRBJ2-2
TGTGCCGCTGCTTTCGTCCCGAACACCGGGGAGCTGTTTTTT
CAAAFVPNTGELFF
>TRBV6-5|.|.|TRBJ1-1
TGTGCCAGCAGGGGACGGATCATGAACACTGAAGCTTTCTTT
CASRGRIMNTEAFF
>TRBV7-9|.|.|TRBJ1-6
TGTGCCAGCAGCTTTCAGGGCAGGAAGTCCGGAAATTCACCCCTCCACTTT
CASSFQGRKSGNSPLHF
>TRBV2|once|.|TRBJ1-6
TGTGCCAGCAGTGAAGCCACCGAGGGGGGGGTTTCCTATAATTCACCCCTCCACTTT
CASSEATEGGVSYNSPLHF
>TRBV7-9|.|.|TRBJ1-4
TGTGCCAGCAGCAAACAACTGGCAACTAATGAAAAACTGTTTTTT
CASSKQLATNEKLFF
>TRBV9|.|.|TRBJ2-2
TGTGCCAGCAGCGTGGGACGATTACGGACCGGGGAGCTGTTTTTT
CASSVGRLRTGELFF
>TRBV7-2|.|.|TRBJ2-5
TGTGCCAGCAGCCTCCAGGGTGAGACCCAGTACTTC
CASSLQGETQYF
>TRBV2|few|.|TRBJ2-4
TGTGCCAGCAGGCCCGGGACGGCCGGTGACATTCAGTACTTC
CASRPGTAGDIQYF
>TRBV5-6|.|.|TRBJ1-3
TGTGCCAGCAGCACCGGGACTCAATCTGGAAACACCATATATTTT
CASSTGTQSGNTIYF
>TRBV4-3|.|.|TRBJ1-4
TGCGCCAGCAGCCAAAATACGGGGCCCAATGAAAAACTGTTTTTT
CASSQNTGPNEKLFF
>TRBV14|.|TRBD2|TRBJ2-7
TGTGCCAGCAGCCACCGGGGGGGTGGAGAGCAGTACTTC
CASSHRGGGEQYF
>TRBV6-5|few|.|TRBJ1-1
TGTGCCAGCAGTTATACAGGGTTGGGCACTGAAGCTTTCTTT
CASSYTGLGTEAFF
>TRBV18|.|.|TRBJ2-5
TGTGCCAGCTCACCAAGGGAAGCGGTTAAACAGGAGACCCAGTACTTC
CASSPREAVKQETQYF
>TRBV15|.|.|TRBJ2-7
TGTGCCACCAGCAGCATAGACGTCTTTGAGCAGTACTTC
CATSSIDVFEQYF
>TRBV30|.|TRBD2|TRBJ2-2
TGTGCCTGGAGTGTAAGGGCTAGCGGGGAGAACACCGGGGAGCTGTTTTTT
CAWSVRASGENTGELFF
>TRBV4-1|.|.|TRBJ1-1
TGCGCCAGCAGCCAAGAAAGGCAGAACACTGAAGCTTTCTTT
CASSQERQNTEAFF
>TRBV6-5|.|.|TRBJ1-5
TGTGCCAGCGCCCCTGGGACACTTCTCAATCAGCCCCAGCATTTT
CASAPGTLLNQPQHF
>TRBV6-5|.|TRBD1|TRBJ1-1
TGTGCCAGCAGTTACTCGTACAGGGGGAGCGCTGAAGCTTTCTTT
CASSYSYRGSAEAFF
>TRBV6-4|.|.|TRBJ2-2
TGTGCCAGCAGTGACTCGGGCCCCGGGGAGCTGTTTTTT
CASSDSGPGELFF